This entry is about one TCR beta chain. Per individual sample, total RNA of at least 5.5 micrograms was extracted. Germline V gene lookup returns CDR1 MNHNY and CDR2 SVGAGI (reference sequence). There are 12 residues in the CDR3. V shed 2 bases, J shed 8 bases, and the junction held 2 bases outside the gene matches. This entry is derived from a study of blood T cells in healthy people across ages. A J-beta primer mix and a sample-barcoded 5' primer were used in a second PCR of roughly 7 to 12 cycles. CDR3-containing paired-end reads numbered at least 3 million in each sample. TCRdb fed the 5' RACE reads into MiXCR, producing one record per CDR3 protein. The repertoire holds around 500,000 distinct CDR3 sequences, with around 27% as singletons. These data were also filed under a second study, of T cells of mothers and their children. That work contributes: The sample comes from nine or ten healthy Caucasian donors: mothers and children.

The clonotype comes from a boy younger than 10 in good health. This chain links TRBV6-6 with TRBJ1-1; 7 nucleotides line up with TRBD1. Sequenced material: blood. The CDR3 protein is CASSYGQAEAFF. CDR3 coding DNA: TGTGCCAGCAGTTACGGACAGGCCGAAGCTTTCTTT.